Described below is a single T cell receptor (beta chain) sequence and its context. The data originate from a study of T cell changes during pregnancy in multiple sclerosis. The repertoire was sequenced with immunoSEQ multiplex PCR; TCRdb's copy has only in-frame clones and lacks some. The sample shows around 68,000 clones, 91% of them seen only once. V lost 7 bases to trimming and J lost 3 bases; unmatched junction nucleotides: 10. The CDR3 consists of 14 residues. Germline V gene lookup returns CDR1 GTSNPN and CDR2 SVGIG (reference sequence). This receptor was obtained from a female donor in good health, enrolled as a control in a pregnancy study. Sequenced here: peripheral blood, sampled in the third trimester of pregnancy. This chain connects TRBV30 to TRBJ2-3, with TRBD2 matching 7 bases. The CDR3 sequence: CASSGEQGTDTQYF. The CDR3 region has the DNA TGTGCCTCAAGCGGGGAGCAGGGAACAGATACGCAGTATTTT.